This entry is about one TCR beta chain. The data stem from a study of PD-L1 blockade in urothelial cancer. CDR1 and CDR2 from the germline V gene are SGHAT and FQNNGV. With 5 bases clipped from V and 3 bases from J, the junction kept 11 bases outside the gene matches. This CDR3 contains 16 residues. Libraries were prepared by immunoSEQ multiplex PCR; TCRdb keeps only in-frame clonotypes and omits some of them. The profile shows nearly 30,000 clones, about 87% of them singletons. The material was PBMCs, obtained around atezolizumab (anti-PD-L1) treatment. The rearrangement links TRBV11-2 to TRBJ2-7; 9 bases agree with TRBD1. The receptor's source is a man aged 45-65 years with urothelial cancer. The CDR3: CASSPIRTGDIYEQYF. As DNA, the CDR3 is TGTGCCAGCAGCCCCATAAGGACAGGGGATATCTACGAGCAGTACTTC.